Below, 15 T cell receptor beta chains from the same sample are listed, as sequenced in a study of tumor and adjacent non-tumor tissue in lung cancer. No cell sorting was done before RNA was extracted from the tissue. This non-tumor lung sample came from over 3 cm beyond the tumor edge. The library came from three nested PCR rounds adapted from ARM-PCR protocols. TCRdb re-called the multiplex PCR reads with MiXCR, one entry per CDR3 protein. The repertoire holds roughly 49,000 distinct CDR3 sequences, with roughly 69% as singletons. Material: distant non-tumor lung tissue. All receptors derive from a woman aged 60-70 years with non-small cell lung cancer.

This clonotype came up once. V usage is TRBV2 and J usage is TRBJ1-5; D is uncertain. Germline V CDR1 and CDR2: SNHLY, FYNNEI. The CDR3 contains 14 residues. V shed 5 bases and J shed 2 bases, with 10 bases lying between them. CDR3 nucleotides: TGTGCCAGCAGTCCTTCCCGAGGCAATCAGCCCCAGCATTTT. This codes for CASSPSRGNQPQHF.

The rearrangement uses TRBV6-2 or TRBV6-3 and TRBJ2-7; D possibly corresponds to TRBD2 (6 bases). Germline lookup yields CDR1 MNHEY and CDR2 SVGEGT. V was cut by 4 bases and J by 7 bases, with 23 bases left in between. This CDR3 region has 16 residues. CDR3 region: CASSFGLTLSEGEQYF. The CDR3 DNA reads TGTGCCAGCAGTTTTGGACTAACCCTATCAGAGGGGGAGCAGTACTTC.

This clonotype has just one count. J is TRBJ2-2 and V is TRBV12-3 or TRBV12-4; 9 nucleotides line up with TRBD1. This CDR3 contains 16 residues. The V gene end was trimmed by 4 bases and the J gene end by 9 bases; junction bases not matched to a gene: 12. This CDR3 is CASSSNRGRVDWELFF. CDR3 DNA sequence: TGTGCCAGCAGTTCCAACAGGGGGCGTGTGGACTGGGAGCTGTTTTTT.

As to this clonotype: The junction does not match germline at one end; this may be a read error. The chain employs TRBV12-3 or TRBV12-4 and TRBJ2-1; TRBD2 is a possible D gene (6 bases). The CDR3 is 16 residues long. CDR3 residues: CASSPRLDQRGDELFF. The DNA of the CDR3 is TGTGCCAGCAGTCCACGACTAGACCAACGTGGGGATGAGCTGTTCTTC.

Comments on this clonotype: The junction differs from germline at one of its ends, possibly a read error. The V gene is TRBV29-1, the J gene TRBJ2-2; D might be TRBD2 (7 bases). Germline loops: CDR1 SQVTM, CDR2 ANQGSEA. The CDR3 runs 13 residues. This chain's CDR3 is CSVSRDNRGEMFF. CDR3 nucleotide sequence: TGCAGCGTTAGCAGGGACAACCGGGGGGAGATGTTTTTT.

Remarks on this clonotype: As the CDR3 is not closed by the conserved phenylalanine or tryptophan, this likely results from a read error. The rearrangement uses TRBV11-3 and TRBJ2-7, with D maybe TRBD2 (5 bases). V was clipped by 3 bases and J by 2 bases, with 11 bases between them. This CDR3 comprises 14 residues. Germline CDR1 reads SGHNT; CDR2 reads YENEEA. The chain's CDR3 is CASSFNTGTYEQYL. CDR3 DNA: TGTGCCAGCAGCTTCAATACGGGAACCTACGAGCAGTACTTA.

Concerning this clonotype itself: It is likely a read error, because the conserved phenylalanine at the end of the CDR3 is missing. V gene TRBV4-3 combines with J gene TRBJ1-5; D unresolved. The V gene's germline CDR1 is LGHNA and CDR2 YSLEER. This CDR3 is 18 amino acids long. Trimming cost V 2 bases and J 7 bases, with 24 bases left between them. The CDR3 DNA sequence: TGCGCCAGCAGCCAATACTGGGCTAAACCTAAGGGATCCCAGCCCCAGCATTCT. As protein: CASSQYWAKPKGSQPQHS.

Concerning this clonotype: Mismatch with germline at one junction end may stem from a read error. V is TRBV5-1 and J is TRBJ2-1; D may be TRBD1 (6 bases). Germline CDR1 reads SGHRS; CDR2 reads YFSETQ. The CDR3 length is 15 residues. The CDR3 bases are TGCGCCAGCAGCCTCCAGGGGTACGTGTGGTATGAACAGTTCTTC. Translation: CASSLQGYVWYEQFF.

The chain links TRBV11-3 to TRBJ2-7; a possible D gene is TRBD2 (5 bases). V was cut by 7 bases and J by 12 bases, with 25 bases left in between. Germline V gene data show CDR1 as SGHNT and CDR2 as YENEEA. CDR3 size: 14 residues. CDR3: CASKLDTGTYERYF. In DNA form, the CDR3 reads TGTGCCAGCAAATTAGATACGGGAACCTACGAACGGTACTTC.

The chain uses TRBV4-3 and TRBJ2-2; 11 bases are shared with TRBD2. Looked up from germline, CDR1 is LGHNA and CDR2 is YSLEER. This CDR3 is 17 amino acids long. The CDR3, as DNA: TGCACTAGCAACCAACGTAGCGGGAGGGGATTCTGCGGGGAGCTGTTTTTT. Its protein product is CTSNQRSGRGFCGELFF.

Turning to this clonotype: A read error is likely, as this CDR3 ends without the conserved phenylalanine or tryptophan. This chain joins TRBV6-2 or TRBV6-3 and TRBJ1-1; D is perhaps TRBD1 (5 bases). CDR1 is MNHEY, CDR2 SVGEGT, per germline. This CDR3 comprises 16 residues. V lost 4 bases and J lost 1, with 16 bases in between. In nucleotides, the CDR3 is TGTGCCAGCAGTTCCCCGGCGACAGTGGCGAACACTGAAGCTTTCTGT. Translating gives CASSSPATVANTEAFC.

This clonotype is medium-sized in the sample. The chain links TRBV4-1 to TRBJ2-3; 11 nucleotides agree with TRBD2. The V gene end was trimmed by 5 bases and the J gene end by 1 base; junction bases not matched to a gene: 2. This CDR3 contains 15 residues. CDR1 MGHRA and CDR2 YSYEKL come from the germline V gene. The CDR3 region is CASSGTSGRTDTQYF. For the CDR3, the DNA is TGCGCCAGCAGCGGGACTAGCGGCCGCACAGATACGCAGTATTTT.

Remarks on this clonotype: Germline and junction disagree at one end, which may indicate a read error. The chain recombines TRBV6-5 with TRBJ1-6; TRBD1 is a possible D gene (6 bases). The CDR3 contains 16 residues. Germline V CDR1 and CDR2: MNHEY, SVGAGI. CDR3 residues: CASVQTGGPYNSPLHF. The CDR3 DNA is TGTGCCAGCGTCCAGACCGGGGGCCCCTATAATTCACCTCTCCACTTT.

V is TRBV4-3 and J is TRBJ2-3; TRBD2 might be the D (5 bases). CDR1 is LGHNA and CDR2 is YSLEER in the germline V gene. The CDR3 totals 17 residues. The V and J ends lost 3 bases and 6 bases respectively, with 22 bases between them. In nucleotides, the CDR3 is TGCGCCAGCAGCCATAAACGGCTAGCTACGTGGACGGATACGCAGTATTTT. It translates to CASSHKRLATWTDTQYF.

This clonotype has only one observation. Just one base apart from a much larger clone, this may be a read error. V and J are TRBV13 and TRBJ1-2, with a possible D match to TRBD1 (5 bases). The length of the CDR3 is 17 residues. The germline CDR1 and CDR2 sequences are PRHDT and FYEKMQ (reference sequence). This CDR3 is CANSPGRGRATNYGYTF. The CDR3 DNA reads as TGTGCCAACAGCCCCGGGAGGGGCCGGGCGACTAACTATGGCTACACCTTC.